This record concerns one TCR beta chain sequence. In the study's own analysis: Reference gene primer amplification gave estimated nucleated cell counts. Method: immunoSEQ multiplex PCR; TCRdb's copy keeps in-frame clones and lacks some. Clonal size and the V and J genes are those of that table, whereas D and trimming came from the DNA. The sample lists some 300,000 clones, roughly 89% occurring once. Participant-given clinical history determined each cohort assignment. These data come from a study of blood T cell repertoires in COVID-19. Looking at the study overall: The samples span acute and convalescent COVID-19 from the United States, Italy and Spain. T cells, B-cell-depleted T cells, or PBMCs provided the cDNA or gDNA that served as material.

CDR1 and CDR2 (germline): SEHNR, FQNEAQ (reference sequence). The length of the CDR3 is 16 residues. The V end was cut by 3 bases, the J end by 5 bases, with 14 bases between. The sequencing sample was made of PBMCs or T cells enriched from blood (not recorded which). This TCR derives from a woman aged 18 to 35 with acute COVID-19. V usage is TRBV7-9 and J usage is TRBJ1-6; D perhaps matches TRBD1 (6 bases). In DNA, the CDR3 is TGTGCCAGCAGCTTCAGGGGACCATCCAATAATTCACCCCTCCACTTT. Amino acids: CASSFRGPSNNSPLHF.